Shown below are 25 T cell receptor beta chains from a single sample sequenced in a study of identical twins. A single record per CDR3 protein comes from TCRdb applying MiXCR to the 5' RACE reads. In the table there are roughly 250,000 distinct CDR3 sequences, around 15% of which are singletons. The sequenced sample consisted of memory (CD45RO+) T cells sorted from blood. The receptors here all came from a woman aged 18-29 years in good health.

This clonotype showed up just a few times. The V call is TRBV2, the J call TRBJ1-3; the D is unclear. Trimming stripped 6 bases from V and 0 bases from J, with 9 bases between. CDR3 length: 14 residues. Germline lookup yields CDR1 SNHLY and CDR2 FYNNEI. The chain's CDR3 is CASRKGDSGNTIYF. The CDR3 bases are TGTGCCAGCAGAAAGGGAGACTCTGGAAACACCATATATTTT.

This clonotype has ten or more counts. V gene TRBV12-3 or TRBV12-4 combines with J gene TRBJ2-7; 12 nucleotides match TRBD1. CDR3 length equals 16 residues. With 6 bases clipped from V and 3 bases from J, the junction kept 9 bases outside the gene matches. The CDR3 coding sequence is TGTGCCAGCAGCCGGGACAGGGGGCCGGGCCACTACGAGCAGTACTTC. This codes for CASSRDRGPGHYEQYF.

This clonotype was seen repeatedly, ten times or more. This chain connects TRBV7-3 to TRBJ2-3; 9 bases fit TRBD2. The ends lost 1 base at V and 2 bases at J; junction bases unmatched: 7. The CDR3 consists of 17 residues. Germline V CDR1 and CDR2: SGHTA, FQGTGA. This chain's CDR3 is CASSLRVERGATDTQYF. CDR3 DNA sequence: TGTGCCAGCAGCTTAAGGGTTGAGCGGGGGGCCACAGATACGCAGTATTTT.

This chain uses TRBV30 with TRBJ2-1, with D possibly TRBD2 on 6 matching bases. Germline loops: CDR1 GTSNPN, CDR2 SVGIG (reference sequence). The CDR3 is 13 amino acids. The V and J ends lost 3 bases and 0 bases respectively, with 6 bases between them. The CDR3 DNA reads as TGTGCCTGGAGCGGGAGCTCCTACAATGAGCAGTTCTTC. Translating gives CAWSGSSYNEQFF.

In its sample, this clonotype was seen a few times. V usage is TRBV20-1 and J usage is TRBJ2-5; tentatively, D is TRBD1 or TRBD2 (5 bases each). Germline V gene data show CDR1 as DFQATT and CDR2 as SNEGSKA (reference sequence). Deletions cut 0 bases from V and 5 bases from J, with 10 bases between. The CDR3 runs to 13 residues. The CDR3 sequence: CSARDPGTETQYF. The CDR3 DNA reads as TGCAGTGCTAGAGATCCAGGGACGGAGACCCAGTACTTC.

This chain links TRBV6-4 with TRBJ2-2, with TRBD1 matching over 8 bases. Looked up from germline, CDR1 is MRHNA and CDR2 is SNTAGT. The CDR3 contains 15 residues. With V trimmed by 2 bases and J by 6 bases, 5 bases remained unmatched. CDR3 residues: CASSDGQGDAGELFF. The CDR3 DNA is TGTGCCAGCAGTGACGGACAGGGTGACGCCGGGGAGCTGTTTTTT.

The rearrangement uses TRBV7-2 and TRBJ1-2, with D maybe TRBD1 (6 bases). The CDR3 consists of 16 residues. The V and J ends lost 6 bases and 7 bases respectively, with 24 bases between them. In germline, CDR1 is SGHTA, CDR2 FQGNSA. CDR3 DNA: TGTGCCAGCAGTCCCACCTCAAATACAGGGATTAGTGGCTACACCTTC. Protein product: CASSPTSNTGISGYTF.

The V call is TRBV11-1, the J call TRBJ2-7, with 11 bases lining up with TRBD1. Trimming took 6 bases from V and 2 from J; bases not matched to a gene: 6. Germline V gene data show CDR1 as SGHAT and CDR2 as FQDESV (reference sequence). CDR3 length: 15 amino acids. Here the CDR3 DNA reads TGTGCCAGCAGAAATCCGGGACAGGGGGCCTACGAGCAGTACTTC. Its translation is CASRNPGQGAYEQYF.

The chain uses TRBV12-3 or TRBV12-4 and TRBJ2-1; 11 bases are a match to TRBD2. CDR3 length: 16 residues. The J segment lost 7 bases and the V segment lost 8 bases, leaving 13 bases of the junction unmatched. CDR3 nucleotide sequence: TGTGCCAGCGGTGCGCCGGGACTAGCGGTAAAAAATGAGCAGTTCTTC. Residues: CASGAPGLAVKNEQFF.

This clonotype was picked up a small number of times. The chain has TRBV20-1 and TRBJ2-7, with unresolved D. The CDR3 consists of 12 residues. Germline CDR1 and CDR2: DFQATT and SNEGSKA (reference sequence). V was shortened by 2 bases and J by 6 bases, with 11 bases between the two germline ends. The CDR3 loop reads CSARTAYGEQYF. DNA for the CDR3: TGCAGTGCTAGAACGGCCTACGGCGAGCAGTACTTC.

Only a few counts were recorded for this clonotype. This chain connects TRBV7-9 to TRBJ2-5; perhaps TRBD2 as D (5 bases). CDR3 length: 17 amino acids. The germline CDR1 and CDR2 sequences are SEHNR and FQNEAQ (reference sequence). V lost 6 bases and J 1 base, leaving 21 bases between the germline ends. Here the CDR3 DNA reads TGTGCCAGCAGTTACACCCCCTTCCCTAGCATCCAAGAGACCCAGTACTTC. It translates to CASSYTPFPSIQETQYF.

The V and J genes are TRBV6-5 and TRBJ1-1; D is ambiguous. The CDR3 sequence is 10 residues long. Per germline, CDR1 MNHEY and CDR2 SVGAGI. V shed 9 bases and J shed 6 bases, with 8 bases lying between them. As DNA, the CDR3 is TGTGCCAGGGACCGCCCTGAAGCTTTCTTT. Its translation: CARDRPEAFF.

The chain recombines TRBV2 with TRBJ1-2, with 9 bases lining up with TRBD1. The germline V gene encodes CDR1 SNHLY and CDR2 FYNNEI. The CDR3 extends over 15 amino acids. The V and J ends lost 3 bases and 8 bases, in that order; junction bases with no gene match: 10. The CDR3 DNA reads TGTGCCAGCAGTGAGATGGGACAGGGTGCTTCGGGCTACACCTTC. As protein: CASSEMGQGASGYTF.

This clonotype was picked up a small number of times. The chain is built from TRBV4-3 and TRBJ2-3, with D perhaps TRBD2 (6 bases). Trimming removed 5 bases at V and 1 base at J, with 19 bases between. In germline, CDR1 is LGHNA, CDR2 YSLEER. This CDR3 region has 17 residues. This chain's CDR3 is CASSGGGSGSGTDTQYF. CDR3 coding DNA: TGCGCCAGCAGCGGTGGGGGGAGTGGGTCAGGCACAGATACGCAGTATTTT.

This chain connects TRBV7-2 to TRBJ1-1; no reliable D call. The CDR3 totals 13 residues. Trimming cost V 3 bases and J 6 bases, with 11 bases left between them. Germline CDR1 reads SGHTA; CDR2 reads FQGNSA. DNA for the CDR3: TGTGCCAGCAGCTTTTACCCCGAGGCTGAAGCTTTCTTT. It codes for CASSFYPEAEAFF.

This clonotype was counted between two and nine times. The V and J genes are TRBV7-2 and TRBJ2-3; TRBD1 matches at 7 bases. The CDR3 contains 16 residues. The V and J ends lost 3 bases and 3 bases, in that order; junction bases with no gene match: 9. Germline V lookup: CDR1 SGHTA, CDR2 FQGNSA. The CDR3 DNA reads TGTGCCAGCAGCTTCCGGGTACAGGGGAGAACAGATACGCAGTATTTT. Amino acids: CASSFRVQGRTDTQYF.

This clonotype has only a few counts. The chain joins TRBV5-1 to TRBJ2-2, with D maybe TRBD2 (5 bases). The V gene's germline CDR1 is SGHRS and CDR2 YFSETQ. The CDR3 runs 14 residues. V was shortened by 4 bases and J by 3 bases, with 10 bases between the two germline ends. The CDR3 sequence is CASSPDGDTGELFF. The CDR3 nucleotides are TGCGCCAGCAGCCCGGACGGGGACACCGGGGAGCTGTTTTTT. Looking up the rest from reference TRBV5-1 and TRBJ2-2 gives the full variable domain: KAGVTQTPRYLIKTRGQQVTLSCSPISGHRSVSWYQQTPGQGLQFLFEYFSETQRNKGNFPGRFSGRQFSNSRSEMNVSTLELGDSALYLCASSPDGDTGELFFGEGSRLTVL.

The J gene is TRBJ1-2, the V gene TRBV29-1; tentative D call: TRBD1 (6 bases). CDR1 is SQVTM and CDR2 is ANQGSEA in the germline V gene. Trimming took off 4 bases at V and 7 bases at J, with 16 bases between the two ends. The CDR3 loop spans 13 amino acids. The CDR3 loop reads CSVGPGEDGGYTF. CDR3 nucleotide sequence: TGCAGCGTTGGGCCAGGGGAGGATGGTGGCTACACCTTC.

This clonotype was counted ten times or more. The chain is built from TRBV12-3 or TRBV12-4 and TRBJ2-2; the match to TRBD1 covers 8 bases. This CDR3 region has 14 residues. Unmatched junction bases numbered 0, after V lost 5 bases and J lost 1 base. The DNA for the CDR3 is TGTGCCAGCAGTGGACAGGGGAACACCGGGGAGCTGTTTTTT. It encodes CASSGQGNTGELFF.

This clonotype was observed a handful of times. The CDR3 sequence is CSARDMTSYEQYF. The CDR3, as DNA: TGCAGTGCTAGAGATATGACTAGCTACGAGCAGTACTTC. This chain joins TRBV20-1 and TRBJ2-7, with D tentatively TRBD2 (6 bases). Germline loops: CDR1 DFQATT, CDR2 SNEGSKA (reference sequence). V lost 0 bases and J lost 3, with 9 bases in between. CDR3 length: 13 residues.

This clonotype was seen ten or more times. The chain uses TRBV7-8 and TRBJ2-7; the match to TRBD2 covers 12 bases. The CDR3 totals 15 residues. Germline loops: CDR1 SGHVS, CDR2 FQNEAQ. The junction had 3 bases not matched to a gene; V was cut back by 5 bases and J by 1 base. CDR3 DNA sequence: TGTGCCAGCAGCCCAGGACTAGCGGGATCCTACGAGCAGTACTTC. This sequence encodes CASSPGLAGSYEQYF. Complete variable domain (other parts from reference TRBV7-8 and TRBJ2-7): GAGVSQSPRYKVAKRGQDVALRCDPISGHVSLFWYQQALGQGPEFLTYFQNEAQLDKSGLPSDRFFAERPEGSVSTLKIQRTQQEDSAVYLCASSPGLAGSYEQYFGPGTRLTVT.

In DNA form, the CDR3 reads TGTGCCAGCAGCGCTCGACTAGCGGGAGGTATAGATACGCAGTATTTT. It translates to CASSARLAGGIDTQYF. This rearrangement joins TRBV11-2 to TRBJ2-3, with 13 bases lining up with TRBD2. Germline CDR1 reads SGHAT; CDR2 reads FQNNGV. J gave up 5 bases and V 5 bases, and 7 bases lay outside the gene matches. This CDR3 comprises 16 residues.

This clonotype was observed a handful of times. The chain couples TRBV11-2 to TRBJ2-7; a weak D match, TRBD1 (6 bases). The ends were cut back, 3 bases at V and 3 bases at J, with 15 bases in the middle. Germline CDR1 reads SGHAT; CDR2 reads FQNNGV. The CDR3 is made up of 15 amino acids. The CDR3 nucleotides read TGTGCCAGCAGCTTTGCCTGGGGGCCGGGCTACGAGCAGTACTTC. This encodes CASSFAWGPGYEQYF.

The table lists this clonotype with many counts. The chain is built from TRBV3-1 and TRBJ1-6; D not resolved. Germline V gene sequence: CDR1 LGHDT, CDR2 YNNKEL (reference sequence). V was cut by 0 bases and J by 6 bases, with 6 bases left in between. The CDR3 totals 14 residues. CDR3: CASSQDGFNSPLHF. The CDR3 DNA reads TGTGCCAGCAGCCAAGATGGGTTTAATTCACCCCTCCACTTT.

The V and J genes are TRBV20-1 and TRBJ2-4; 13 nucleotides line up with TRBD2. This CDR3 is built from 15 residues. V trimming: 6 bases; J trimming: 8 bases; junction bases outside the gene matches: 10. Per germline, CDR1 DFQATT and CDR2 SNEGSKA (reference sequence). Here the CDR3 reads CSAKTSGGAIDIQYF. In nucleotides, the CDR3 is TGCAGTGCGAAAACTAGCGGGGGGGCCATAGACATTCAGTACTTC.